These T cell receptor beta chains were read from a single sample in a study of TIL therapy for anti-PD-1-resistant metastatic lung cancer. Measured with immunoSEQ multiplex PCR; TCRdb has only the in-frame clones, and not every one. Here the sample spans more than 90,000 clones, roughly two thirds being singletons. Sequences were derived from tumor tissue, sampled at baseline. The origin of the receptors is a person between 30 and 80 years old with non-small cell lung cancer. The CDR3 runs from the conserved cysteine through the conserved F or W. The D gene is left open where the match is weak.

V: TRBV7-6; J: TRBJ2-1; length: 13; D: -; DNA: TGTGCCAGCAGCAGACGGGAGTACAATGAGCAGTTCTTC; CDR3: CASSRREYNEQFF
V: TRBV25-1; J: TRBJ1-5; length: 13; D: -; DNA: TGTGCCAGCAGTGAAACCAGCTATCAGCCCCAGCATTTT; CDR3: CASSETSYQPQHF
V: TRBV6-2/TRBV6-3; J: TRBJ2-2; length: 17; D: -; DNA: TGTGCCAGCAGTTTTCCGTACCCGGCGGGGAACACCGGGGAGCTGTTTTTT; CDR3: CASSFPYPAGNTGELFF
V: TRBV4-1; J: TRBJ2-1; length: 18; D: TRBD2; DNA: TGCGCCAGCAGCCAGCGCCCGCCGGGACTAGCGGGGATCAATGAGCAGTTCTTC; CDR3: CASSQRPPGLAGINEQFF
V: TRBV12-3/TRBV12-4; J: TRBJ1-1; length: 12; D: -; DNA: TGTGCCAGCAGCCCTGTGGGAACTGAAGCTTTCTTT; CDR3: CASSPVGTEAFF
V: TRBV5-1; J: TRBJ2-7; length: 16; D: TRBD2; DNA: TGCGCCAGCAGCACCGGGACTAGCGGGAGTGTATACGAGCAGTACTTC; CDR3: CASSTGTSGSVYEQYF
V: TRBV5-1; J: TRBJ1-1; length: 16; D: -; DNA: TGCGCCAGCAGCTCGACACTTAGTAAGAGGAACACTGAAGCTTTCTTT; CDR3: CASSSTLSKRNTEAFF
V: TRBV2; J: TRBJ2-3; length: 16; D: TRBD1; DNA: TGTGCCAGCAGAGCCTCCGGGACAGACTACACAGATACGCAGTATTTT; CDR3: CASRASGTDYTDTQYF
V: TRBV5-6; J: TRBJ2-5; length: 18; D: -; DNA: TGTGCCAGCAGACACGGCCCGTCCCGGGACCGATACCAAGAGACCCAGTACTTC; CDR3: CASRHGPSRDRYQETQYF
V: TRBV7-3; J: TRBJ2-5; length: 13; D: -; DNA: TGTGCCAGCAGCTTAGGGCAGGGAGAGACCCAGTACTTC; CDR3: CASSLGQGETQYF
V: TRBV7-2; J: TRBJ1-1; length: 12; D: -; DNA: TGTGCCAGCAGCTCGGACAGAGTTGAAGCTTTCTTT; CDR3: CASSSDRVEAFF
V: TRBV24-1; J: TRBJ2-3; length: 15; D: TRBD1; DNA: TGTGCCACCAGTGAACCGGGACAGCGCACAGATACGCAGTATTTT; CDR3: CATSEPGQRTDTQYF
V: TRBV7-3; J: TRBJ2-1; length: 15; D: TRBD2; DNA: TGTGCCAGCAGCCCAGCGGGGGGCCTCTACAATGAGCAGTTCTTC; CDR3: CASSPAGGLYNEQFF
V: TRBV9; J: TRBJ2-3; length: 15; D: TRBD2; DNA: TGTGCCAGCAGTCGACTAGCGGGACTCACAGATACGCAGTATTTT; CDR3: CASSRLAGLTDTQYF
V: TRBV19; J: TRBJ2-2; length: 14; D: -; DNA: TGTGCCAGTAGTAGGACAACGAACACCGGGGAGCTGTTTTTT; CDR3: CASSRTTNTGELFF